This TCR beta chain was profiled in a study of blood T cell repertoires in COVID-19. Original processing methods: It was from reference gene primer amplification that nucleated cell counts were estimated. Only in-frame clones appear in the TCRdb table, and some are missing; sequencing was by immunoSEQ multiplex PCR. That table is the source of V, J and clone size, and D and trimming were worked out from the DNA. The sample shows some 270,000 clones, 65% to 85% of them seen only once. The sample was peripheral blood. This clonotype originated in a woman aged 40 to 49 who had recovered from COVID-19.

The CDR3, as DNA: TGTGCCAGCAGCAAATCCGGGACTAGCGGACTATACGAGCAGTACTTC. As protein: CASSKSGTSGLYEQYF. This chain joins TRBV11-2 and TRBJ2-7; TRBD2 matches at 11 bases. J was trimmed by 4 bases and V by 5 bases; bases with no gene match: 10. The germline gives CDR1 SGHAT, CDR2 FQNNGV. The CDR3 runs to 16 residues.